These 29 T cell receptor beta chains came from one sample sequenced in a study of T cell changes during pregnancy in multiple sclerosis (dated by TCRdb to between 2019 and 2020). Library preparation was by the immunoSEQ multiplex PCR assay. TCRdb limited this immuneACCESS table to in-frame rearrangements with V and J called. A share of clones is missing; checked studies link under half to unresolved V genes, and the rest is unexplained. Counted in this sample were 52,000 or so clones; over 90% of them appeared once. The top ten clones comprise around 0.27% of the sample. The source material was CD4+ T cells from peripheral blood mononuclear cells, sampled in the second trimester of pregnancy. The receptors shown here come from a female donor with multiple sclerosis, enrolled in a pregnancy study.

V usage is TRBV25-1 and J usage is TRBJ1-3; tentatively, D is TRBD1 (6 bases). The CDR3 has 13 residues. Germline lookup yields CDR1 MGHDK and CDR2 SYGVNS. The germline V and J ends were trimmed by 4 bases and 4 bases, with 8 bases remaining between them. The CDR3 nucleotides are TGTGCCAGCAGTGTCCAGGGGGGAAACACCATATATTTT. Amino acids: CASSVQGGNTIYF.

This chain uses TRBV5-1 with TRBJ2-1; D is possibly TRBD1 (5 bases). The V gene's germline CDR1 is SGHRS and CDR2 YFSETQ. V was clipped by 4 bases and J by 0 bases, with 14 bases between them. This CDR3 is built from 16 residues. This CDR3 reads CASSPRQTISYNEQFF. CDR3 DNA: TGCGCCAGCAGCCCCCGACAGACAATCTCCTACAATGAGCAGTTCTTC. Full variable domain (outside the CDR3, taken from reference TRBV5-1 and TRBJ2-1): KAGVTQTPRYLIKTRGQQVTLSCSPISGHRSVSWYQQTPGQGLQFLFEYFSETQRNKGNFPGRFSGRQFSNSRSEMNVSTLELGDSALYLCASSPRQTISYNEQFFGPGTRLTVL.

This chain uses TRBV6-1 with TRBJ1-5; D is unclear. The CDR3 totals 15 residues. V lost 2 bases and J lost 4, with 12 bases in between. Germline CDR1 reads MNHNS; CDR2 reads SASEGT. The CDR3 spells CASSERRLGNQPQHF. CDR3 DNA: TGTGCCAGCAGTGAAAGGAGGCTGGGGAATCAGCCCCAGCATTTT.

J is TRBJ2-5 and V is TRBV20-1; D is possibly TRBD2 (5 bases). The CDR3 has 11 residues. Germline CDR1 DFQATT, CDR2 SNEGSKA (reference sequence). Trimming stripped 8 bases from V and 4 bases from J, with 11 bases between. This chain's CDR3 is CSCKAGETQYF. The CDR3 nucleotides read TGCAGTTGTAAGGCGGGAGAGACCCAGTACTTC.

DNA for the CDR3: TGTGCCATCAGTGAGGGGGGACAGACAACTGAAGCTTTCTTT. Protein: CAISEGGQTTEAFF. The J gene is TRBJ1-1, the V gene TRBV10-3, with TRBD1 matching 7 bases. The germline V gene encodes CDR1 ENHRY and CDR2 SYGVKD. Trimming took 2 bases from V and 5 from J; bases not matched to a gene: 5. The CDR3 runs to 14 residues.

The genes are TRBV7-9 and TRBJ2-3; 7 nucleotides agree with TRBD1. This CDR3 spans 14 amino acids. Germline loops: CDR1 SEHNR, CDR2 FQNEAQ (reference sequence). J was trimmed by 0 bases and V by 6 bases; bases with no gene match: 3. The DNA of the CDR3 is TGTGCCAGCAGTATGGGACAGAGCACAGATACGCAGTATTTT. It specifies CASSMGQSTDTQYF.

This sequence joins TRBV15 and TRBJ2-2; TRBD1 is a possible D gene (5 bases). The length of the CDR3 is 15 residues. Per the germline V gene, CDR1 is LNHNV and CDR2 is YYDKDF (reference sequence). The ends were cut back, 3 bases at V and 4 bases at J, with 12 bases in the middle. CDR3 sequence reads: CATSSRTFITGELFF. CDR3 coding DNA: TGTGCCACCAGCAGTCGGACATTCATCACCGGGGAGCTGTTTTTT.

The chain couples TRBV6-1 to TRBJ1-5; 8 bases match TRBD1. The CDR3 has 13 amino acids. The V gene's germline CDR1 is MNHNS and CDR2 SASEGT. V lost 5 bases to trimming and J lost 5 bases; unmatched junction nucleotides: 2. CDR3 in amino acids: CASSLDRDQPQHF. The CDR3 DNA follows: TGTGCCAGCAGTTTGGACAGGGATCAGCCCCAGCATTTT.

This clone is a singleton in its sample. The V call is TRBV5-5, the J call TRBJ2-7; 12 nucleotides align to TRBD2. With 3 bases clipped from V and 5 bases from J, the junction kept 6 bases outside the gene matches. The germline V gene has CDR1 SGHKS and CDR2 YYEKEE (reference sequence). CDR3 size: 15 residues. The CDR3 protein is CASSSGTSGYDEQYF. CDR3 nucleotide sequence: TGTGCCAGCAGCTCCGGGACTAGCGGGTACGACGAGCAGTACTTC. Filled out from reference TRBV5-5 and TRBJ2-7, the complete variable domain reads DAGVTQSPTHLIKTRGQQVTLRCSPISGHKSVSWYQQVLGQGPQFIFQYYEKEERGRGNFPDRFSARQFPNYSSELNVNALLLGDSALYLCASSSGTSGYDEQYFGPGTRLTVT.

V gene TRBV7-6 combines with J gene TRBJ2-1; D not certain. CDR1 is SGHVS, CDR2 FNYEAQ, per germline. This CDR3 is 13 amino acids long. The V and J ends lost 5 bases and 0 bases respectively, with 5 bases between them. CDR3 DNA sequence: TGTGCCAGCAGCCGTATCTCCTACAATGAGCAGTTCTTC. It encodes CASSRISYNEQFF.

The rearrangement links TRBV6-4 to TRBJ1-1; 8 nucleotides match TRBD1. This CDR3 is built from 14 residues. V gave up 8 bases and J gave up 6 bases; unmatched junction bases: 11. From germline, CDR1 is MRHNA and CDR2 SNTAGT. This CDR3 is CASQFEAGGSEAFF. The CDR3 nucleotides are TGTGCCAGCCAGTTCGAGGCAGGGGGCTCTGAAGCTTTCTTT.

The chain couples TRBV7-8 to TRBJ1-5; D is unresolved. This CDR3 is 13 amino acids long. The germline V and J ends were trimmed by 5 bases and 0 bases, with 5 bases remaining between them. CDR1 is SGHVS and CDR2 is FQNEAQ in the germline V gene. The CDR3 loop is CASSPNSNQPQHF. In DNA form, the CDR3 reads TGTGCCAGCAGCCCAAATAGCAATCAGCCCCAGCATTTT.

V is TRBV6-5 and J is TRBJ2-5; weak D call: TRBD2 (5 bases). The CDR3 is made up of 16 amino acids. Per the germline V gene, CDR1 is MNHEY and CDR2 is SVGAGI. V lost 2 bases, J lost 5 bases, and 18 bases lay in between. CDR3 DNA: TGTGCCAGCAGTTACCTCATGTTCCAAGCGGTCGAGACCCAGTACTTC. As protein: CASSYLMFQAVETQYF.

This chain connects TRBV6-6 to TRBJ1-2, with D perhaps matching TRBD1 (6 bases). Trimming cost V 8 bases and J 0 bases, with 16 bases left between them. CDR1 and CDR2 from the germline V gene are MNHNY and SVGAGI (reference sequence). There are 15 residues in the CDR3. CDR3 nucleotides: TGTGCCAGCCGACGTCCAGGGGCGGCTAACTATGGCTACACCTTC. The encoded protein is CASRRPGAANYGYTF.

The genes are TRBV7-2 and TRBJ1-6, with D tentatively TRBD1 (5 bases). Germline values: CDR1 SGHTA, CDR2 FQGNSA. The V end lost 5 bases, the J end lost 13 bases, and 9 bases lay between the germline ends. This CDR3 has 11 residues. The CDR3 DNA is TGTGCCAGCAGCCCGGGGGGTCCCCTCCACTTT. Protein: CASSPGGPLHF.

V gene TRBV5-1 combines with J gene TRBJ1-6, with 8 nucleotides matching TRBD1. CDR1 and CDR2 from the germline V gene are SGHRS and YFSETQ. V lost 4 bases and J lost 6; bases outside the gene matches: 6. This CDR3 is built from 15 residues. This CDR3 is CASSPDRGANSPLHF. The CDR3 nucleotides are TGCGCCAGCAGCCCCGACAGGGGCGCTAATTCACCCCTCCACTTT.

CDR3 protein: CASSLDEDGYTF. The CDR3 nucleotides are TGCGCCAGCAGCTTGGACGAGGATGGCTACACCTTC. The chain combines TRBV5-1 with TRBJ1-2; D is uncertain. V lost 0 bases and J 6 bases, leaving 6 bases between the germline ends. Germline V gives CDR1 SGHRS, CDR2 YFSETQ. The CDR3 runs to 12 residues.

The genes are TRBV7-9 and TRBJ2-2, with a weak D call TRBD2 (5 bases). CDR3 size: 13 residues. In germline, CDR1 is SEHNR, CDR2 FQNEAQ (reference sequence). V gave up 3 bases and J gave up 5 bases, with 7 bases separating them. Here the CDR3 reads CASSFSETGELFF. The DNA of the CDR3 is TGTGCCAGCAGCTTTAGCGAGACCGGGGAGCTGTTTTTT.

In DNA form, the CDR3 reads TGTGCCAGCAGCCGGTACCGTACAGGAGAAAAACTGTTTTTT. This gives the protein CASSRYRTGEKLFF. The J gene is TRBJ1-4, the V gene TRBV7-2; weak D call: TRBD1 (5 bases). Germline V gene data show CDR1 as SGHTA and CDR2 as FQGNSA. The CDR3 loop spans 14 amino acids. V shed 5 bases and J shed 8 bases, with 15 bases lying between them.

This sequence joins TRBV9 and TRBJ2-2, with 9 nucleotides matching TRBD2. The junction had 6 bases not matched to a gene; V was cut back by 2 bases and J by 4 bases. The length of the CDR3 is 16 residues. Germline values: CDR1 SGDLS, CDR2 YYNGEE. CDR3 loop: CASSVGGGAGTGELFF. For the CDR3, the DNA is TGTGCCAGCAGCGTGGGCGGGGGGGCCGGCACCGGGGAGCTGTTTTTT.

This chain links TRBV5-3 with TRBJ1-4; TRBD1 matches 7 bases. TRBV5-3 is designated an ORF whose function remains uncertain. Trimming cost V 4 bases and J 4 bases; bases outside gene matches: 7. The CDR3 extends over 15 amino acids. Here the CDR3 DNA reads TGTGCCAGAAGCCCTGCAGGGGGGATTAATGAAAAACTGTTTTTT. This translates into CARSPAGGINEKLFF.

The chain has TRBV6-5 and TRBJ1-1; 8 nucleotides line up with TRBD1. J was trimmed by 2 bases and V by 2 bases; bases with no gene match: 7. The CDR3 runs to 16 residues. Germline lookup yields CDR1 MNHEY and CDR2 SVGAGI. The CDR3 region is CASSYKSTGVNTEAFF. As DNA, the CDR3 is TGTGCCAGCAGTTACAAGTCGACAGGGGTAAACACTGAAGCTTTCTTT.

This clone showed up just once. The genes are TRBV19 and TRBJ2-3, with 8 bases that match TRBD1. The V and J ends lost 6 bases and 0 bases, in that order; junction bases with no gene match: 14. Germline CDR1 and CDR2: LNHDA and SQIVND (reference sequence). CDR3 length equals 18 residues. The CDR3 sequence is CASSLGQGAPSSTDTQYF. DNA for the CDR3: TGTGCCAGTAGCCTCGGACAGGGCGCTCCTTCTAGCACAGATACGCAGTATTTT. The full variable domain, in which reference TRBV19 and TRBJ2-3 provide the parts outside the CDR3, is DGGITQSPKYLFRKEGQNVTLSCEQNLNHDAMYWYRQDPGQGLRLIYYSQIVNDFQKGDIAEGYSVSREKKESFPLTVTSAQKNPTAFYLCASSLGQGAPSSTDTQYFGPGTRLTVL.

The V gene is TRBV29-1, the J gene TRBJ2-7; D may be TRBD2 (6 bases). The CDR3 is 11 residues long. Germline V gene data show CDR1 as SQVTM and CDR2 as ANQGSEA. V was cut by 5 bases and J by 7 bases, with 12 bases left in between. The CDR3 bases are TGCAGCGTTCGCACGGCGGGAGAGCAGTACTTC. Amino acids: CSVRTAGEQYF.

The genes are TRBV30 and TRBJ1-3, with 8 bases lining up with TRBD1. The V and J ends lost 0 bases and 4 bases, in that order; junction bases with no gene match: 8. The CDR3 is 16 residues long. CDR1 and CDR2 from the germline V gene are GTSNPN and SVGIG (reference sequence). CDR3 region: CAWSVHRTGFGNTIYF. The CDR3 bases are TGTGCCTGGAGTGTACATCGGACAGGGTTCGGAAACACCATATATTTT.

The chain employs TRBV15 and TRBJ1-4, with D unclear. The length of the CDR3 is 16 residues. Trimming left V 0 bases short and J 3 bases short, with 11 bases between. The germline V gene encodes CDR1 LNHNV and CDR2 YYDKDF (reference sequence). The CDR3 is CATSRDPSVANEKLFF. The CDR3 nucleotides read TGTGCCACCAGCAGAGATCCCAGCGTGGCTAATGAAAAACTGTTTTTT.

This clone was recorded once. The chain combines TRBV10-1 with TRBJ2-7; 10 nucleotides match TRBD1. This CDR3 is 14 amino acids long. Germline V CDR1 and CDR2: WNHNN, SYGVQD (reference sequence). J was trimmed by 5 bases and V by 2 bases; bases with no gene match: 3. CDR3 sequence reads: CASSEGTGVHEQYF. The CDR3 DNA follows: TGCGCCAGCAGTGAGGGGACAGGGGTCCACGAGCAGTACTTC.

The chain carries TRBV19 and TRBJ1-2, with D uncertain. This CDR3 is built from 12 residues. Trimming removed 6 bases at V and 4 bases at J, with 9 bases between. CDR1 and CDR2 (germline): LNHDA, SQIVND (reference sequence). The CDR3 DNA reads as TGTGCCAGTAGGAAGGAGGTCTATGGCTACACCTTC. It encodes CASRKEVYGYTF.

The chain combines TRBV5-4 with TRBJ2-5; 8 nucleotides align to TRBD1. The CDR3 has 13 residues. From germline, CDR1 is SGHNT and CDR2 YYREEE (reference sequence). The V and J ends lost 4 bases and 5 bases, in that order; junction bases with no gene match: 4. Written as DNA, the CDR3 is TGTGCCAGCAGCCTCAGACAGGGGGAGACCCAGTACTTC. It translates to CASSLRQGETQYF.